The following is a T cell receptor (beta chain) sequence with its context. This table comes from immunoSEQ multiplex PCR, and its TCRdb copy is limited to in-frame clones, with some not included. The table has about 480,000 clones, about four fifths seen once. The CDR3 is 14 amino acids. Germline V CDR1 and CDR2: SGHVS, FNYEAQ. This sample stems from a study of shared clonotypes between healthy human individuals. The material sequenced was PBMCs. This TCR derives from a woman aged 40-49 years in good health. Some clones in this sample may be carry-over from other donors' samples. The chain couples TRBV7-6 to TRBJ2-5; D is ambiguous. The end of the DNA fits TRBJ2-7 better, so the J call may be wrong. The CDR3 DNA follows: TGTGCCAGCAGCTTAAGCCGGTGGGCCCACGAGCAGTACTTC. Its translation: CASSLSRWAHEQYF.